The 30 T cell receptor beta chains presented below share a single source sample, sequenced in a study of CD8 T cells in ankylosing spondylitis. Overall study results and limits: For ankylosing spondylitis blood, a TCR beta motif of several highly homologous variants appeared characteristic.

TCRdb reanalysed the 5' RACE reads using MiXCR and keeps one entry per CDR3 protein. Seen here are fewer than 500,000 distinct CDR3 sequences, about a fifth observed once, and the top ten hold about a sixth. The antigens of these receptors remain unknown. Sequenced: blood, either unsorted or a sorted T cell fraction (not recorded which). The receptors were gathered from a male donor with ankylosing spondylitis.

This clonotype was recorded a few times. This chain uses TRBV20-1 with TRBJ2-7; 11 bases fit TRBD2. Per the germline V gene, CDR1 is DFQATT and CDR2 is SNEGSKA (reference sequence). Trimming cost V 0 bases and J 3 bases; bases outside gene matches: 4. The CDR3 is 15 amino acids. The CDR3 spells CSAREGLAGGYEQYF. For the CDR3, the DNA is TGCAGTGCTAGAGAAGGCCTAGCGGGAGGCTACGAGCAGTACTTC.

In its sample, this clonotype was seen a few times. V and J are TRBV2 and TRBJ1-5; weak D call: TRBD1 (5 bases). Trimming took off 7 bases at V and 6 bases at J, with 22 bases between the two ends. The CDR3 loop spans 16 amino acids. From germline, CDR1 is SNHLY and CDR2 FYNNEI. The CDR3 is CASNSFGGGGTQPQHF. DNA for the CDR3: TGTGCCAGCAATAGTTTTGGGGGAGGAGGAACTCAGCCCCAGCATTTT. Using reference TRBV2 and TRBJ1-5 for the parts outside the CDR3, the full variable domain is EPEVTQTPSHQVTQMGQEVILRCVPISNHLYFYWYRQILGQKVEFLVSFYNNEISEKSEIFDDQFSVERPDGSNFTLKIRSTKLEDSAMYFCASNSFGGGGTQPQHFGDGTRLSIL.

This clonotype was observed a few times. The rearrangement links TRBV7-2 to TRBJ2-7; possibly TRBD1 or TRBD2 for D (5 bases each). The CDR3 covers 17 residues. The V gene's germline CDR1 is SGHTA and CDR2 FQGNSA. V was pared by 2 bases and J by 1 base, with 18 bases between. CDR3 residues: CASSLRGSGGGSYEQYF. The CDR3 DNA is TGTGCCAGCAGCTTAAGGGGTTCCGGTGGGGGTTCCTACGAGCAGTACTTC.

This sequence joins TRBV4-3 and TRBJ2-2; D not resolved. The CDR3 spans 16 residues. The V end was cut by 0 bases, the J end by 4 bases, with 12 bases between. CDR1 and CDR2 (germline): LGHNA, YSLEER. CDR3 residues: CASSQDPGRSTGELFF. The CDR3 nucleotides are TGCGCCAGCAGCCAAGATCCGGGTAGGAGCACCGGGGAGCTGTTTTTT.

V and J are TRBV7-6 and TRBJ2-3; TRBD2 matches at 10 bases. With V trimmed by 6 bases and J by 2 bases, 14 bases remained unmatched. CDR1 and CDR2 (germline): SGHVS, FNYEAQ. The CDR3 extends over 18 amino acids. CDR3 in amino acids: CASSFLRSTSGATDTQYF. The CDR3 DNA is TGTGCCAGCAGTTTCCTCCGAAGTACTAGCGGGGCCACAGATACGCAGTATTTT.

There are many counts of this clonotype. This chain joins TRBV20-1 and TRBJ2-5; D is possibly TRBD1 (5 bases). The ends were cut back, 4 bases at V and 1 base at J, with 10 bases in the middle. Germline CDR1 reads DFQATT; CDR2 reads SNEGSKA (reference sequence). The CDR3 runs to 13 residues. CDR3: CSATGMIQETQYF. CDR3 sequence (DNA): TGCAGTGCTACAGGGATGATCCAAGAGACCCAGTACTTC.

This clonotype was seen only a few times. This chain links TRBV7-2 with TRBJ2-7; no clear D. Trimming pared 3 bases from V and 0 bases from J, leaving 9 bases between. The CDR3 has 14 residues. Per the germline V gene, CDR1 is SGHTA and CDR2 is FQGNSA. The CDR3 loop reads CASSFSPPSYEQYF. The DNA for the CDR3 is TGTGCCAGCAGCTTCAGTCCTCCCTCCTACGAGCAGTACTTC.

The chain links TRBV5-6 to TRBJ2-1; TRBD2 agrees at 13 bases. Germline CDR1 reads SGHDT; CDR2 reads YYEEEE. With 4 bases clipped from V and 4 bases from J, the junction kept 5 bases outside the gene matches. CDR3 length: 16 residues. The CDR3 sequence is CASSRILAGGYNEQFF. The CDR3 nucleotides are TGTGCCAGCAGCCGAATACTAGCGGGAGGGTACAATGAGCAGTTCTTC. The variable domain in full, completed from reference TRBV5-6 and TRBJ2-1, reads DAGVTQSPTHLIKTRGQQVTLRCSPKSGHDTVSWYQQALGQGPQFIFQYYEEEERQRGNFPDRFSGHQFPNYSSELNVNALLLGDSALYLCASSRILAGGYNEQFFGPGTRLTVL.

This clonotype has a count of ten or more. The rearrangement links TRBV29-1 to TRBJ2-5; D gene unclear. Looked up from germline, CDR1 is SQVTM and CDR2 is ANQGSEA. V gave up 6 bases and J gave up 1 base, with 6 bases separating them. The CDR3 loop spans 11 amino acids. CDR3 nucleotides: TGCAGCGTCCTACCCCAAGAGACCCAGTACTTC. Translation: CSVLPQETQYF.

The chain links TRBV18 to TRBJ2-3; D remains unclear. CDR3 size: 13 residues. V lost 1 base to trimming and J lost 4 bases, with 6 bases between them. The germline CDR1 and CDR2 sequences are KGHSH and LQKENI. The CDR3 here is CASSPLVPDTQYF. The DNA for the CDR3 is TGTGCCAGCTCACCACTAGTGCCAGATACGCAGTATTTT.

This rearrangement joins TRBV20-1 to TRBJ2-7, with 9 nucleotides matching TRBD2. This CDR3 spans 16 amino acids. V was pared by 0 bases and J by 9 bases, with 15 bases of the junction left unmatched. Germline assignment: CDR1 DFQATT and CDR2 SNEGSKA (reference sequence). The CDR3, as DNA: TGCAGTGCTAGAGAGGGGGCTAGCGGGAATGTACGAGGGCAGTACTTC. This codes for CSAREGASGNVRGQYF.

The sample holds a few counts of this clonotype. V and J are TRBV20-1 and TRBJ2-1; 12 bases map to TRBD2. CDR3 length equals 17 residues. CDR1 is DFQATT and CDR2 is SNEGSKA in the germline V gene (reference sequence). V dropped 2 bases and J dropped 3; count of bases not matched to a gene: 8. CDR3 coding DNA: TGCAGTGCTAGACTTCCTGGACTAGCGGGACGCTACAATGAGCAGTTCTTC. This codes for CSARLPGLAGRYNEQFF.

This clonotype was seen a handful of times. J is TRBJ2-7 and V is TRBV20-1; 11 bases are shared with TRBD2. Germline trimming cut 4 bases from V and 4 bases from J; bases unmatched to any gene: 9. Germline assignment: CDR1 DFQATT and CDR2 SNEGSKA (reference sequence). This CDR3 spans 15 amino acids. CDR3 DNA: TGCAGTGCTATAAAAGGGACTAGCGGACAATACGAGCAGTACTTC. This sequence encodes CSAIKGTSGQYEQYF.

This clonotype was found a few times. This sequence joins TRBV18 and TRBJ2-2; 9 bases agree with TRBD1. This CDR3 spans 15 amino acids. Germline V gene data show CDR1 as KGHSH and CDR2 as LQKENI. Germline trimming cut 6 bases from V and 3 bases from J; bases unmatched to any gene: 5. This chain's CDR3 is CASSTGQGDTGELFF. The CDR3 coding sequence is TGTGCCAGCTCTACGGGACAGGGCGACACCGGGGAGCTGTTTTTT.

This clonotype was observed a handful of times. The J gene is TRBJ2-5, the V gene TRBV28; TRBD2 agrees at 7 bases. The germline V gene has CDR1 MDHEN and CDR2 SYDVKM. The CDR3 runs to 14 residues. Trimming cost V 6 bases and J 2 bases; bases outside gene matches: 6. The CDR3 sequence is CASRPSGGQETQYF. The CDR3 coding sequence is TGTGCCAGCAGACCCTCGGGAGGTCAAGAGACCCAGTACTTC. Full variable domain (outside the CDR3, taken from reference TRBV28 and TRBJ2-5): DVKVTQSSRYLVKRTGEKVFLECVQDMDHENMFWYRQDPGLGLRLIYFSYDVKMKEKGDIPEGYSVSREKKERFSLILESASTNQTSMYLCASRPSGGQETQYFGPGTRLLVL.

The V and J genes are TRBV7-2 and TRBJ2-7; no definite D call. Germline CDR1 reads SGHTA; CDR2 reads FQGNSA. CDR3 length: 11 amino acids. With 5 bases removed from V and 6 bases from J, the gap between germline ends came to 8 bases. The CDR3 DNA reads as TGTGCCAGCAGCCAAGACCTCGAGCAGTACTTC. Protein sequence: CASSQDLEQYF.

A few counts support this clonotype. The chain combines TRBV20-1 with TRBJ2-3; 7 positions match TRBD2. Germline V gene sequence: CDR1 DFQATT, CDR2 SNEGSKA (reference sequence). The CDR3 is 12 amino acids. The CDR3 protein is CLVAGDSDTQYF. DNA of the CDR3: TGCCTGGTTGCGGGAGATTCTGATACGCAGTATTTT.

The CDR3 nucleotides read TGTGCCAGCAACGGGGGGACAGGGATATCCGGGGAGCTGTTTTTT. Its translation: CASNGGTGISGELFF. J is TRBJ2-2 and V is TRBV7-2, with 9 bases aligning to TRBD1. Germline V gene sequence: CDR1 SGHTA, CDR2 FQGNSA. V shed 7 bases and J 6 bases; nucleotides not matched to a gene: 9. The CDR3 loop spans 15 amino acids. The full variable domain, rest sourced from reference TRBV7-2 and TRBJ2-2, is GAGVSQSPSNKVTEKGKDVELRCDPISGHTALYWYRQSLGQGLEFLIYFQGNSAPDKSGLPSDRFSAERTGGSVSTLTIQRTQQEDSAVYLCASNGGTGISGELFFGEGSRLTVL.

This clonotype showed up just a few times. V gene TRBV27 combines with J gene TRBJ2-1, with unresolved D. V was shortened by 6 bases and J by 0 bases, with 6 bases between the two germline ends. The germline gives CDR1 MNHEY, CDR2 SMNVEV (reference sequence). CDR3 size: 13 residues. CDR3 sequence: CASRASSYNEQFF. CDR3 bases: TGTGCCAGCAGGGCTAGCTCCTACAATGAGCAGTTCTTC.

The chain recombines TRBV5-1 with TRBJ1-1, with TRBD1 as a possible D gene (5 bases). V was pared by 0 bases and J by 4 bases, with 13 bases between. CDR1 and CDR2 from the germline V gene are SGHRS and YFSETQ. This CDR3 is built from 15 residues. DNA of the CDR3: TGCGCCAGCAGCTTGGAGAGGGGACGGGGCACTGAAGCTTTCTTT. This codes for CASSLERGRGTEAFF.

The sample holds a few counts of this clonotype. This chain joins TRBV12-3 or TRBV12-4 and TRBJ2-2; either TRBD1 or TRBD2 may supply D (5 bases each). The CDR3 loop spans 15 amino acids. Trimming cost V 4 bases and J 6 bases, with 15 bases left between them. The CDR3 loop is CASSSGLFRAGELFF. The CDR3 DNA reads TGTGCCAGCAGTTCCGGACTGTTCAGGGCCGGGGAGCTGTTTTTT.

A few counts support this clonotype. The genes are TRBV18 and TRBJ2-2; 8 bases fit TRBD2. V lost 4 bases and J lost 6; bases outside the gene matches: 7. The V gene's germline CDR1 is KGHSH and CDR2 LQKENI. The CDR3 runs to 15 residues. The CDR3 DNA sequence: TGTGCCAGCTCACTACGTACGCGGGAGGCCGGGGAGCTGTTTTTT. Translated, it gives CASSLRTREAGELFF. The full variable domain, its missing parts supplied by reference TRBV18 and TRBJ2-2, is NAGVMQNPRHLVRRRGQEARLRCSPMKGHSHVYWYRQLPEEGLKFMVYLQKENIIDESGMPKERFSAEFPKEGPSILRIQQVVRGDSAAYFCASSLRTREAGELFFGEGSRLTVL.

The table lists this clonotype with a few counts. The rearrangement uses TRBV6-2 or TRBV6-3 and TRBJ2-3, with 10 bases that match TRBD1. J was trimmed by 4 bases and V by 6 bases; bases with no gene match: 7. The CDR3 loop spans 15 amino acids. Germline V lookup: CDR1 MNHEY, CDR2 SVGEGT. CDR3 region: CASSRGTGVADTQYF. The CDR3 DNA reads TGTGCCAGCAGCCGTGGGACAGGGGTGGCAGATACGCAGTATTTT.

The rearrangement uses TRBV6-8 and TRBJ2-2; tentatively, D is TRBD1 (5 bases). Per germline, CDR1 MNHGY and CDR2 SAAAGT. V lost 5 bases, J lost 7 bases, and 11 bases lay in between. The CDR3 is 13 residues long. In DNA, the CDR3 is TGTGCCAGCAGTCTACAGGAATTCGGGGAGCTGTTTTTT. Translation: CASSLQEFGELFF.

This clonotype came up a few times. The rearrangement joins TRBV12-3 or TRBV12-4 to TRBJ2-2, with no clear D. CDR3 size: 15 residues. V was cut by 2 bases and J by 1 base, with 8 bases left in between. CDR3 amino acids: CASSLPRKNTGELFF. DNA of the CDR3: TGTGCCAGCAGTTTACCCAGAAAGAACACCGGGGAGCTGTTTTTT.

The sample holds a few counts of this clonotype. The chain employs TRBV6-2 or TRBV6-3 and TRBJ1-4; D unclear. The germline V and J ends were trimmed by 2 bases and 5 bases, with 12 bases remaining between them. CDR1 and CDR2 from the germline V gene are MNHEY and SVGEGT. CDR3 length: 15 amino acids. The CDR3 is CASSYHGIRNEKLFF. In DNA, the CDR3 is TGTGCCAGCAGTTACCATGGAATCCGGAATGAAAAACTGTTTTTT.

This clonotype showed up many times. The CDR3 DNA reads as TGTGCCAGCAGCAGACTAGCGGGCCTATACAATGAGCAGTTCTTC. The encoded protein is CASSRLAGLYNEQFF. This chain joins TRBV12-3 or TRBV12-4 and TRBJ2-1, with TRBD2 matching 10 bases. The CDR3 spans 15 residues. Trimming removed 6 bases from V and 4 bases from J; junction bases left unmatched: 6.

The chain recombines TRBV25-1 with TRBJ2-2; 8 positions agree with TRBD1. The CDR3 contains 16 residues. Germline V lookup: CDR1 MGHDK, CDR2 SYGVNS. J was trimmed by 1 base and V by 1 base; bases with no gene match: 2. The CDR3 DNA reads TGTGCCAGCAGTGAATCCGGACAGGGGAACACCGGGGAGCTGTTTTTT. Protein: CASSESGQGNTGELFF.

This clonotype was counted between two and nine times. V is TRBV6-2 or TRBV6-3 and J is TRBJ2-1; 7 bases are a match to TRBD1. The germline V gene has CDR1 MNHEY and CDR2 SVGEGT. The CDR3 is made up of 19 amino acids. V dropped 0 bases and J dropped 3; count of bases not matched to a gene: 14. CDR3 DNA sequence: TGTGCCAGCAGTTACTCCCGAGGGGGCGATACGACGAGCTACAATGAGCAGTTCTTC. Protein sequence: CASSYSRGGDTTSYNEQFF.

The chain joins TRBV7-7 to TRBJ2-1; D is uncertain. The CDR3 runs 13 residues. Trimming shortened V by 5 bases and J by 4 bases, and 9 bases separated the two germline ends. Germline V gives CDR1 SSHAT, CDR2 FNYEAQ (reference sequence). In nucleotides, the CDR3 is TGTGCCAGCAGCCAAGCTACGTACAATGAGCAGTTCTTC. Its translation: CASSQATYNEQFF.